Below are 10 T cell receptor beta chains sequenced from a single sample in a study of blood T cell repertoires in COVID-19. The repertoire was sequenced with immunoSEQ multiplex PCR; TCRdb's copy has only in-frame clones and lacks some. Here the sample spans 300,000 to 350,000 clones, approximately 89% being singletons. Sequencing was done on a sample of peripheral blood. All receptors come from a woman in her sixties with COVID-19, enrolled during active disease.

The chain couples TRBV6-5 to TRBJ2-7; TRBD2 matches at 7 bases. Germline lookup yields CDR1 MNHEY and CDR2 SVGAGI. The CDR3 loop spans 12 amino acids. Losses at the gene ends were 6 bases for V and 9 bases for J; bases not matched to a gene: 8. For the CDR3, the DNA is TGTGCCAGCAGCCTCCGGGGCGGGAGGCAGTACTTC. Translation: CASSLRGGRQYF.

This clone appeared once. The chain joins TRBV24-1 to TRBJ2-7; 10 bases line up with TRBD1. Per the germline V gene, CDR1 is KGHDR and CDR2 is SFDVKD. This CDR3 spans 15 amino acids. The V gene end was trimmed by 2 bases and the J gene end by 7 bases; junction bases not matched to a gene: 7. The CDR3 sequence: CATSDSGTGAGEQYF. As DNA, the CDR3 is TGTGCCACCAGTGATTCCGGGACAGGGGCCGGGGAGCAGTACTTC.

CDR3 sequence (DNA): TGTGCCAGCAGCCAAGTTGGGGGGACTAGCAATGAGCAGTTCTTC. This sequence encodes CASSQVGGTSNEQFF. The V gene is TRBV4-2, the J gene TRBJ2-1, with TRBD2 identical over 8 bases. This CDR3 has 15 amino acids. With V trimmed by 1 base and J by 6 bases, 5 bases remained unmatched. The germline V gene encodes CDR1 LGHNA and CDR2 YNFKEQ.

The chain has TRBV7-9 and TRBJ2-1, with 7 bases matching TRBD2. The germline V gene has CDR1 SEHNR and CDR2 FQNEAQ (reference sequence). The CDR3 extends over 16 amino acids. Unmatched junction bases numbered 12, after V lost 4 bases and J lost 6 bases. CDR3 bases: TGTGCCAGCAGCTCCCCCGGACTAGGCGCGGGCAATGAGCAGTTCTTC. Translating gives CASSSPGLGAGNEQFF.

V gene TRBV7-2 combines with J gene TRBJ2-5, with 9 bases matching TRBD2. The CDR3 consists of 15 residues. Losses at the gene ends were 4 bases for V and 3 bases for J; bases not matched to a gene: 6. Germline values: CDR1 SGHTA, CDR2 FQGNSA. The CDR3 DNA follows: TGTGCCAGCAGCTATAGCGGGGGAGTTGAAGAGACCCAGTACTTC. This gives the protein CASSYSGGVEETQYF. Together with reference TRBV7-2 and TRBJ2-5, the CDR3 gives the full variable domain: GAGVSQSPSNKVTEKGKDVELRCDPISGHTALYWYRQSLGQGLEFLIYFQGNSAPDKSGLPSDRFSAERTGGSVSTLTIQRTQQEDSAVYLCASSYSGGVEETQYFGPGTRLLVL.

The genes are TRBV6-5 and TRBJ1-2; D is uncertain. Germline V gives CDR1 MNHEY, CDR2 SVGAGI. There are 15 residues in the CDR3. The V end lost 6 bases, the J end lost 2 bases, and 16 bases lay between the germline ends. This CDR3 is CASSPYFSGNYGYTF. The CDR3 DNA follows: TGTGCCAGCAGCCCCTACTTTTCAGGCAACTATGGCTACACCTTC.

This chain joins TRBV18 and TRBJ1-1; D unclear. Germline V gene data show CDR1 as KGHSH and CDR2 as LQKENI. V dropped 4 bases and J dropped 1 base, with 4 bases sitting between them. This CDR3 is built from 12 residues. CDR3 bases: TGTGCCAGCTCACTAGCGAACACTGAAGCTTTCTTT. Translated: CASSLANTEAFF. The entire variable domain, with the rest obtained from reference TRBV18 and TRBJ1-1, is as follows: NAGVMQNPRHLVRRRGQEARLRCSPMKGHSHVYWYRQLPEEGLKFMVYLQKENIIDESGMPKERFSAEFPKEGPSILRIQQVVRGDSAAYFCASSLANTEAFFGQGTRLTVV.

The rearrangement uses TRBV18 and TRBJ2-1; 10 positions agree with TRBD2. Germline V gene sequence: CDR1 KGHSH, CDR2 LQKENI. V shed 2 bases and J 4 bases; nucleotides not matched to a gene: 8. The CDR3 covers 17 residues. The CDR3 spells CASSPGTGLALYNEQFF. The CDR3 DNA reads as TGTGCCAGCTCACCAGGGACGGGACTAGCGTTATACAATGAGCAGTTCTTC.

V is TRBV5-5 and J is TRBJ1-1; D gene uncertain. This CDR3 spans 14 amino acids. CDR1 and CDR2 (germline): SGHKS, YYEKEE (reference sequence). Trimming stripped 4 bases from V and 3 bases from J, with 13 bases between. The CDR3 nucleotides are TGTGCCAGCAGCATCCGGGGATCTCACACTGAAGCTTTCTTT. Its protein product is CASSIRGSHTEAFF.

The V and J genes are TRBV5-1 and TRBJ1-6; unclear D gene. V lost 7 bases to trimming and J lost 11 bases, with 10 bases between them. Germline V gives CDR1 SGHRS, CDR2 YFSETQ. This CDR3 is built from 11 residues. Here the CDR3 reads CASFSNAPLHF. The CDR3 coding sequence is TGCGCCAGCTTTAGTAACGCACCCCTCCACTTT.